This T cell receptor beta chain was recovered during a study of T cells in Graves' hyperthyroidism and ophthalmopathy. Points from the study as a whole: Blood also held most thyroid clonotypes expanded beyond 0.001.

Diagnoses were established using clinical symptoms, serum thyroxine and TRAb, thyroid ultrasound and orbital computed tomography. The source of the PBMCs was around 9 ml of fresh peripheral blood. This clonotype was picked up a small number of times. The antigen remains undetermined. The source material, RNA transcripts, was used to amplify TCR beta CDR3 regions. TCR CDR3 underwent first-round RT-PCR with the HTBI primer set. TCRdb ran MiXCR on the multiplex PCR reads and lists one entry per CDR3 protein. The sample has about 500,000 distinct CDR3 sequences; about 16% are singletons. Between the trimmed V and J ends, which lost 6 bases and 6 bases, there was a span of 17 bases. The CDR3 loop spans 13 amino acids. The germline CDR1 and CDR2 sequences are DFQATT and SNEGSKA (reference sequence).

Sequenced material: blood. This clonotype originated in a woman under 40 with Graves' ophthalmopathy. The rearrangement links TRBV20-1 to TRBJ2-5, with D perhaps matching TRBD1 or TRBD2 (5 bases each). The CDR3 loop reads CSASGGPGQTQYF. CDR3 in DNA: TGCAGTGCCAGCGGCGGTCCGGGGCAGACCCAGTACTTC.